This T cell receptor (beta chain) was documented in a study of early T cells in non-severe SARS-CoV-2 infection. Study-level information: Sequenced material consisted of bulk RNA (from unsorted whole blood), and chains were unpaired.

This clonotype was seen many times. TCRdb independently ran MiXCR on the 5' RACE reads; one entry per CDR3 protein. The sample shows tens of thousands of distinct CDR3 sequences, 5.5% of them seen only once. CDR1 is KGHSH, CDR2 LQKENI, per germline. This CDR3 has 12 amino acids. V lost 3 bases to trimming and J lost 8 bases, with 8 bases between them. The chain combines TRBV18 with TRBJ2-4; D gene ambiguous. The receptor's source is an adult who was a healthcare worker with PCR-confirmed SARS-CoV-2 infection or an uninfected control (not recorded which). The starting material was whole blood, obtained at baseline. The chain's CDR3 is CASSPRADIQYF. The CDR3 nucleotides read TGTGCCAGCTCACCCCGCGCGGACATTCAGTACTTC.